The source of this TCR beta chain is a study of T cells in localized non-small cell lung cancer. Germline CDR1 is PRHDT and CDR2 is FYEKMQ (reference sequence). Unmatched junction bases numbered 8, after V lost 6 bases and J lost 5 bases. The CDR3 length is 14 residues. TCRdb's table, derived via immunoSEQ multiplex PCR, lists solely in-frame clones and lacks some. The sample consists of some 90,000 clones, roughly 86% of them appearing once. The sequence was collected from a man aged 35-69 years with stage I squamous cell lung carcinoma. The rearrangement uses TRBV13 and TRBJ1-2; TRBD1 matches at 8 bases. The sample consisted of peripheral blood, taken before any cancer treatment. CDR3 sequence (DNA): TGTGCCAGCAGGCGTACAGGGGGACATTATGGCTACACCTTC. Amino acids: CASRRTGGHYGYTF.